The 13 T cell receptor beta chains given below trace back to one sample, sequenced in a study of T cell responses to AZD1222 COVID-19 vaccine. Profiled with immunoSEQ multiplex PCR; TCRdb holds only in-frame clones, not every one. Counted here are 140,000 to 150,000 clones, 90% to 95% occurring once; the ten biggest clones make up 5.2%. The source material was peripheral blood, sampled on day 0 of AZD1222 vaccination. Receptors originate from an adult in good health.

This clone is a singleton in its sample. J is TRBJ2-5 and V is TRBV5-8; possibly TRBD1 or TRBD2 for D (5 bases each). Germline V gives CDR1 SGHTS, CDR2 YDEGEE. With 4 bases removed from V and 2 bases from J, the gap between germline ends came to 9 bases. The CDR3 is 13 amino acids. In nucleotides, the CDR3 is TGTGCCAGCAGCCGGTGGGGGCAAGAGACCCAGTACTTC. It encodes CASSRWGQETQYF.

The chain couples TRBV28 to TRBJ1-1; D possibly corresponds to TRBD1 (5 bases). Per the germline V gene, CDR1 is MDHEN and CDR2 is SYDVKM. Trimming removed 5 bases from V and 1 base from J, with 20 bases in between. This CDR3 region has 17 residues. CDR3 in amino acids: CASSPLGLRGSNTEAFF. In DNA, the CDR3 is TGTGCCAGCAGTCCGTTAGGTCTTAGGGGTTCGAACACTGAAGCTTTCTTT.

The J gene is TRBJ2-7, the V gene TRBV12-3 or TRBV12-4; D uncertain. V shed 1 base and J shed 5 bases, with 3 bases lying between them. The length of the CDR3 is 11 residues. CDR3 in DNA: TGTGCCAGCAGTTTAGTCAACGAGCAGTACTTC. Protein product: CASSLVNEQYF.

The chain employs TRBV11-3 and TRBJ2-5, with D perhaps given as TRBD1 or TRBD2 (6 bases each). This CDR3 is 13 amino acids long. The V gene's germline CDR1 is SGHNT and CDR2 YENEEA. The V end was cut by 5 bases, the J end by 3 bases, with 10 bases between. The CDR3 coding sequence is TGTGCCAGCAGCGAGAGGGGGGAAGAGACCCAGTACTTC. It codes for CASSERGEETQYF.

The chain links TRBV2 to TRBJ2-7; 14 bases line up with TRBD2. The germline V gene has CDR1 SNHLY and CDR2 FYNNEI. V lost 8 bases to trimming and J lost 5 bases; unmatched junction nucleotides: 8. This CDR3 comprises 15 residues. The CDR3 DNA follows: TGTGCCAGCGGTGGGACTAGCGGGAGTATCAACGAGCAGTACTTC. This gives the protein CASGGTSGSINEQYF. The variable domain in full, with the rest retrieved from reference TRBV2 and TRBJ2-7, is EPEVTQTPSHQVTQMGQEVILRCVPISNHLYFYWYRQILGQKVEFLVSFYNNEISEKSEIFDDQFSVERPDGSNFTLKIRSTKLEDSAMYFCASGGTSGSINEQYFGPGTRLTVT.

The rearrangement links TRBV6-5 to TRBJ1-5, with D unclear. Germline CDR1 and CDR2: MNHEY and SVGAGI. The CDR3 sequence is 13 residues long. Trimming left V 0 bases short and J 4 bases short, with 4 bases between. CDR3 in amino acids: CASSYSRNQPQHF. Written as DNA, the CDR3 is TGTGCCAGCAGTTACTCCAGAAATCAGCCCCAGCATTTT.

The DNA of the CDR3 is TGTGCCAGCAGTTTGGGCCCAGAGTTGAAACAGCCCCAGCATTTT. Amino acids: CASSLGPELKQPQHF. This rearrangement joins TRBV27 to TRBJ1-5; D gene ambiguous. Germline V gene sequence: CDR1 MNHEY, CDR2 SMNVEV (reference sequence). The V and J ends lost 3 bases and 7 bases respectively, with 16 bases between them. The CDR3 length is 15 residues.

The rearrangement joins TRBV18 to TRBJ1-3; D not certain. This CDR3 has 13 amino acids. Trimming left V 3 bases short and J 1 base short, with 4 bases between. CDR1 is KGHSH, CDR2 LQKENI, per germline. CDR3 amino acids: CASSPVSGNTIYF. The CDR3 DNA is TGTGCCAGCTCACCCGTATCTGGAAACACCATATATTTT.

V usage is TRBV7-2 and J usage is TRBJ1-3; the D gene is possibly TRBD1 (5 bases). Germline assignment: CDR1 SGHTA and CDR2 FQGNSA. V lost 7 bases, J lost 1 base, and 11 bases lay in between. The length of the CDR3 is 14 residues. The CDR3 sequence is CASTSQVSGNTIYF. CDR3 DNA sequence: TGTGCCAGCACCTCACAGGTTTCTGGAAACACCATATATTTT.

This clone was counted once. The chain employs TRBV6-1 and TRBJ1-5; no clear D gene. The germline V and J ends were trimmed by 0 bases and 3 bases, with 3 bases remaining between them. The CDR3 sequence is 13 residues long. Germline CDR1 reads MNHNS; CDR2 reads SASEGT. The CDR3 sequence: CASSEAFNQPQHF. The CDR3 DNA follows: TGTGCCAGCAGTGAAGCTTTCAATCAGCCCCAGCATTTT.

The chain employs TRBV7-8 and TRBJ2-7, with 7 bases matching TRBD1. V dropped 4 bases and J dropped 5; count of bases not matched to a gene: 5. In germline, CDR1 is SGHVS, CDR2 FQNEAQ. The CDR3 runs to 13 residues. In DNA form, the CDR3 reads TGTGCCAGCAGCTCCGGGACAGTAAACGAGCAGTACTTC. It specifies CASSSGTVNEQYF.

The chain joins TRBV7-9 to TRBJ1-2; D gene unclear. Germline V gene lookup returns CDR1 SEHNR and CDR2 FQNEAQ (reference sequence). The CDR3 is 11 amino acids. V gave up 5 bases and J gave up 8 bases, with 9 bases separating them. CDR3 amino acids: CASSQLGGYTF. The CDR3 DNA is TGTGCCAGCAGCCAACTAGGAGGCTACACCTTC.

V gene TRBV4-3 combines with J gene TRBJ2-7; tentatively, D is TRBD1 or TRBD2 (5 bases each). V was cut by 1 base and J by 2 bases, with 15 bases left in between. CDR3 length: 16 residues. Looked up from germline, CDR1 is LGHNA and CDR2 is YSLEER. As DNA, the CDR3 is TGCGCCAGCAGCCAAGGGGTTGGGACCGAGCCCTACGAGCAGTACTTC. It codes for CASSQGVGTEPYEQYF.